The source of this T cell receptor beta chain is a study of blood T cell repertoires in COVID-19 (dated by TCRdb to 2018 to 2020). Study-wide context: Samples from collaborators originated in the United States, Italy and Spain and spanned both the acute and convalescent phases of COVID-19. Deeply sampled blood TCRbeta repertoires from subjects exposed to, actively infected with, or recovered from COVID-19 were included in the dataset. The sample metadata nearly always contained a de-identified subject ID, COVID-19 status, age in years and sex. The samples were drawn from the first 160 participants of the ongoing ImmuneRACE study and from 950 to 1,500 subjects provided by 6 global collaborators. A freely available public database, intended as a resource for researchers studying the immune response to SARS-CoV-2, is where the repertoires were released. Where available, HLA class I and class II types were taken from metadata supplied by the sample provider and were not determined by assay-based typing. The prospective study material was composed of cDNA or gDNA derived from T cells, B-cell-depleted T cells, or PBMCs.

On this clone itself: Its antigen has not been determined. Base qualities are not recorded, but no much larger clone differs from it by a single base.

Collaborating institutions collected whole blood in K2EDTA tubes following their own protocols. For TCRbeta analysis, collaborator samples were shipped as frozen whole blood, as isolated PBMCs, or as DNA extracted from either sample type. On the study overall, not on this receptor specifically: How much clinical and demographic metadata was included differed by source and by participant, and the metadata was provided uncurated.

Here V drops 10 bases and J drops 6 bases, and the junction holds 6 bases not matched to any gene. The CDR3, from cysteine to phenylalanine, totals 12 residues. Only the CDR3 region is kept as DNA, spanning 36 bases read in frame from base 1. The immunoSEQ Assay, a bias-controlled multiplex PCR, was used to amplify TCRbeta CDR3 regions from genomic DNA. The source study handled its data this way. Within the assay, amplification of reference gene primers was used to estimate how many nucleated cells each sample contained. Sequence reads were collapsed and filtered to measure the absolute abundance of every unique TCRbeta CDR3 rearrangement. For each sample, productive Simpson clonality was calculated as the square root of Simpson's diversity index over productive rearrangements. TCRdb took over this immuneACCESS table, retaining in-frame rearrangements with V and J assigned. Such tables are incomplete; in checked studies, under half of the missing clones stem from an unresolved V gene, and the remainder is unexplained. For V, J and clone size, that table is used; D and trimming come from the DNA. The table for this sample lists some 69,000 clones; 81% of them were counted only once. The leading ten clones occupy approximately 22% of the sample.

The sample consisted of peripheral blood. The source is a woman in her seventies with acute or convalescent COVID-19. The chain links TRBV12-3 or TRBV12-4 with TRBJ2-1, and 7 bases in between align with TRBD1. The CDR3 here reads CATKGASNEQFF. The bases read TGTGCCACGAAGGGGGCGAGCAATGAGCAGTTCTTC.